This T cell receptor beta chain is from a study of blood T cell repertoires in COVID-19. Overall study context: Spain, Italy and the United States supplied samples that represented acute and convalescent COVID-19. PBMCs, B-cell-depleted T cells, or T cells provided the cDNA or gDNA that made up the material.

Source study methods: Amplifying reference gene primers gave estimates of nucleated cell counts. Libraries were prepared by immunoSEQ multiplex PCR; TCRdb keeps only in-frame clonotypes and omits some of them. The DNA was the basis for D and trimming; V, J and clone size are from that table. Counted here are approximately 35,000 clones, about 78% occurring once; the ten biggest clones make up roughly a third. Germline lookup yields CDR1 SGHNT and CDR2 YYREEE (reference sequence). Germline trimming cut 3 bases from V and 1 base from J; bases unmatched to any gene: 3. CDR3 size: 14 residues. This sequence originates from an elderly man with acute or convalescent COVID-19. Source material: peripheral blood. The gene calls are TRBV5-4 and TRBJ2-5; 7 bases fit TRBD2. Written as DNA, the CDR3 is TGTGCCAGCAGCTGGAGCGGGACCCAAGAGACCCAGTACTTC. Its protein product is CASSWSGTQETQYF.